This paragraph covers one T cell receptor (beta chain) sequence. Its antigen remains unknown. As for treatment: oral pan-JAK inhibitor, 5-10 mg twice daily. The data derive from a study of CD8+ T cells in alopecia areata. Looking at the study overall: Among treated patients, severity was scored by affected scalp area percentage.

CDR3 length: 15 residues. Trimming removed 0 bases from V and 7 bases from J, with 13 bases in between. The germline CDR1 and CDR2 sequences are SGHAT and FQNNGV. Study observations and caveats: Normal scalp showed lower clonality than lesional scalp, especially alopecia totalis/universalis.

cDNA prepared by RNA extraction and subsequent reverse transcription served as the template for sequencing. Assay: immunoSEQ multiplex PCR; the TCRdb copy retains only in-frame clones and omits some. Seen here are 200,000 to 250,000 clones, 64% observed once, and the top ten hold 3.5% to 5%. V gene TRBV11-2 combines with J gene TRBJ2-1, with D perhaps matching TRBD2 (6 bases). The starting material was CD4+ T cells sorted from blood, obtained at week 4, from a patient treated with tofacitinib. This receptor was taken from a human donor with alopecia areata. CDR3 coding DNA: TGTGCCAGCAGCTTAGAGGGGTCTAGCGCTAATGAGCAGTTCTTC. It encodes CASSLEGSSANEQFF.